The 12 T cell receptor beta chains below come from one sample, sequenced in a study of cytomegalovirus exposure and HLA in healthy donors. Primers included in the PCR were 60 Vbeta and 13 Jbeta primers. The repertoire was sequenced with immunoSEQ multiplex PCR; TCRdb's copy has only in-frame clones and lacks some. The repertoire holds about 150,000 clones, with around three quarters as singletons. Input material: PBMCs. All receptors come from a man between 40 and 49 years old in good health and CMV-seronegative.

This chain joins TRBV5-1 and TRBJ2-1; the match to TRBD2 covers 7 bases. Germline-derived CDR1 and CDR2 are SGHRS and YFSETQ. V was clipped by 5 bases and J by 5 bases; unmatched bases: 25. The CDR3 has 20 amino acids. In nucleotides, the CDR3 is TGCGCCAGCAGTTCCGGACGAAAGGTCCCTAGCGGAAACTCAGACAATGAGCAGTTCTTC. Amino acids: CASSSGRKVPSGNSDNEQFF.

The chain is built from TRBV7-6 and TRBJ2-6; 7 bases agree with TRBD1. The junction had 8 bases not matched to a gene; V was cut back by 1 base and J by 2 bases. CDR1 and CDR2 from the germline V gene are SGHVS and FNYEAQ. The CDR3 covers 18 residues. This CDR3 reads CASSLVPGTVAGANVLTF. The CDR3 DNA reads TGTGCCAGCAGCTTAGTCCCAGGGACAGTGGCTGGGGCCAACGTCCTGACTTTC. The whole variable domain, remainder taken from reference TRBV7-6 and TRBJ2-6, is GAGVSQSPRYKVTKRGQDVALRCDPISGHVSLYWYRQALGQGPEFLTYFNYEAQQDKSGLPNDRFSAERPEGSISTLTIQRTEQRDSAMYRCASSLVPGTVAGANVLTFGAGSRLTVL.

Worth noting for this clone: The sample carries other DNA sequences with the same CDR3. The chain carries TRBV15 and TRBJ1-3; maybe TRBD1 (6 bases). CDR3 length: 15 amino acids. Germline CDR1 is LNHNV and CDR2 is YYDKDF (reference sequence). V gave up 0 bases and J gave up 0 bases, with 6 bases separating them. The CDR3, as DNA: TGTGCCACCAGCAGAGACAGGGGCTCTGGAAACACCATATATTTT. This codes for CATSRDRGSGNTIYF.

This clone was observed a single time. The chain joins TRBV4-1 to TRBJ1-2; the match to TRBD1 covers 9 bases. The V gene end was trimmed by 4 bases and the J gene end by 7 bases; junction bases not matched to a gene: 7. The CDR3 consists of 14 residues. Germline CDR1 and CDR2: MGHRA and YSYEKL. The CDR3 here is CASSPRTGDRGYTF. The CDR3, as DNA: TGCGCCAGCAGCCCTAGGACAGGGGACCGTGGCTACACCTTC.

The rearrangement links TRBV6-5 to TRBJ2-7; perhaps TRBD1 as D (5 bases). Germline CDR1 reads MNHEY; CDR2 reads SVGAGI. The V and J ends lost 0 bases and 5 bases respectively, with 14 bases between them. The CDR3 is 15 amino acids. The CDR3 sequence is CASSYSRQGGNEQYF. CDR3 in DNA: TGTGCCAGCAGTTACTCGCGGCAGGGTGGCAACGAGCAGTACTTC.

The J gene is TRBJ2-3, the V gene TRBV2, with TRBD2 identical over 12 bases. The J segment lost 4 bases and the V segment lost 4 bases, leaving 6 bases of the junction unmatched. The CDR3 spans 16 residues. Germline V CDR1 and CDR2: SNHLY, FYNNEI. CDR3 coding DNA: TGTGCCAGCAGTGCCCCTAGCGGGAGGGAAGCAGATACGCAGTATTTT. Its protein product is CASSAPSGREADTQYF.

This clone was found a few times. The J gene is TRBJ2-7, the V gene TRBV4-1; weak D call: TRBD2 (7 bases). The CDR3 loop spans 14 amino acids. Germline assignment: CDR1 MGHRA and CDR2 YSYEKL. V was shortened by 5 bases and J by 3 bases, with 14 bases between the two germline ends. CDR3 residues: CASSGSGGLYEQYF. CDR3 sequence (DNA): TGCGCCAGCAGCGGCTCCGGGGGGCTCTACGAGCAGTACTTC.

The rearrangement uses TRBV27 and TRBJ1-2; D possibly corresponds to TRBD1 (5 bases). This CDR3 comprises 18 residues. Germline loops: CDR1 MNHEY, CDR2 SMNVEV (reference sequence). Trimming removed 0 bases from V and 0 bases from J, with 17 bases in between. The CDR3 nucleotides read TGTGCCAGCAGTTTATCCTTCTCGGGGGAATGGGCTAACTATGGCTACACCTTC. It is translated as CASSLSFSGEWANYGYTF.

A few counts support this clone. The chain carries TRBV25-1 and TRBJ1-1; tentative D call: TRBD1 (5 bases). Germline lookup yields CDR1 MGHDK and CDR2 SYGVNS. The CDR3 covers 13 residues. The V gene lost 1 base and the J gene lost 5 bases, with 8 bases spanning the gap. DNA of the CDR3: TGTGCCAGCAGTGAATTGGGGGGGACTGAAGCTTTCTTT. Translation: CASSELGGTEAFF.

The rearrangement joins TRBV7-8 to TRBJ2-4; 7 bases line up with TRBD1. The CDR3 consists of 13 residues. Germline-derived CDR1 and CDR2 are SGHVS and FQNEAQ. J lost 9 bases, V lost 5 bases, and 7 bases had no gene match. This chain's CDR3 is CASSRGKGAIQYF. The CDR3 DNA sequence: TGTGCCAGCAGCCGGGGCAAGGGGGCCATTCAGTACTTC.

V gene TRBV4-2 combines with J gene TRBJ1-5, with TRBD1 identical over 8 bases. This CDR3 is built from 17 residues. V shed 6 bases, J shed 1 base, and the junction held 11 bases outside the gene matches. Germline V lookup: CDR1 LGHNA, CDR2 YNFKEQ. Written as DNA, the CDR3 is TGTGCCAGCAGTGCGGCCCAGGGGGCGCAGAGCAATCAGCCCCAGCATTTT. This translates into CASSAAQGAQSNQPQHF.

The chain is built from TRBV10-1 and TRBJ2-3; D is possibly TRBD2 (6 bases). The CDR3 spans 13 residues. Deletions cut 9 bases from V and 0 bases from J, with 10 bases between. The V gene's germline CDR1 is WNHNN and CDR2 SYGVQD (reference sequence). CDR3 DNA: TGCGCCAGACTAGCCGATAGCACAGATACGCAGTATTTT. Its protein is CARLADSTDTQYF.